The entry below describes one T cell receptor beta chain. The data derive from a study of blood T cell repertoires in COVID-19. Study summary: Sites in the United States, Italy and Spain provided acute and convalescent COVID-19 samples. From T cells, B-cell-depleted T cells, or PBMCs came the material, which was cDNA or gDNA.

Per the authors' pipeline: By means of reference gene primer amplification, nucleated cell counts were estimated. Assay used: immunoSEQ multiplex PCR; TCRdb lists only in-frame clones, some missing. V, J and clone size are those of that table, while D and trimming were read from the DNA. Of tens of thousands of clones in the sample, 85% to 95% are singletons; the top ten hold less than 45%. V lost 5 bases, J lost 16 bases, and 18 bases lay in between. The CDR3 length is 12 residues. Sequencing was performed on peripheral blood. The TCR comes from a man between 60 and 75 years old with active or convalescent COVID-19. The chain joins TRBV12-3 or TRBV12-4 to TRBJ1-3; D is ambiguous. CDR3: CASSPWPGFRYF. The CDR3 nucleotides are TGTGCCAGCAGTCCCTGGCCGGGGTTCCGGTATTTT.